Sequencing of this TCR beta chain was carried out in a study of cytomegalovirus exposure and HLA in healthy donors. Samples came from healthy bone marrow donors. Of note for this clone: The antigen remains unidentified.

Primers included in the PCR were 60 Vbeta and 13 Jbeta primers. The method was immunoSEQ multiplex PCR; TCRdb's version includes in-frame clones alone and lacks a portion of them. This sample carries some 130,000 clones, approximately 80% of them seen once, and the ten largest clones take 4.2%. Overall study results and limits: A few CMV-associated chains were confirmed in vitro to be specific for CMV antigens. Information on immune exposure was restricted to one variable (CMV serostatus).

Trimming left V 8 bases short and J 3 bases short, with 11 bases between. Germline loops: CDR1 LNHDA, CDR2 SQIVND (reference sequence). This CDR3 comprises 12 residues. The V and J genes are TRBV19 and TRBJ2-7; a weak D match, TRBD2 (6 bases). The source material was PBMCs. The receptor comes from a male donor in good health and CMV-seropositive. The CDR3 bases are TGTGCCAGTGGGCCCGGGAGCTACGAGCAGTACTTC. Encoded protein: CASGPGSYEQYF.